The rows below give T cell receptor beta chains drawn from one sample of a study of monozygotic twins with cystic fibrosis. Sequencing was performed with immunoSEQ multiplex PCR; in TCRdb, only in-frame clones are kept and a portion is missing. The table includes 25,000 to 30,000 clones, about 85% detected once. The sequenced sample was blood. The source of these receptors is a girl aged 2 to 10 with cystic fibrosis. The CDR3 runs from the conserved cysteine through the conserved F or W. D genes are given only for firm matches. Size is stated for part of the rows, as once, few or many counts, or as a class when the clone is expanded.

v_gene | abundance | d_gene | CDR3aa
TRBV28 | . | TRBD1 | CASSSRGRETQYF
TRBV29-1 | . | . | CSVEDPSGTSRYNEQFF
TRBV4-1 | . | . | CASSLEAGAETQYF
TRBV10-3 | . | . | CAISEIIARDRTYEQYF
TRBV2 | . | TRBD2 | CASNPGLVFSGQYF
TRBV6-5 | . | TRBD1 | CASSTGQGVQPQHF
TRBV12-5 | . | TRBD1 | CASGWQDRESGELFF
TRBV5-1 | . | TRBD2 | CASRDTLAGGPGTQYF
TRBV14 | . | TRBD1 | CASSQPGGWSYEQYF
TRBV9 | . | . | CASSVALHNEQFF
TRBV5-1 | . | . | CASSSEGVDITYEQYF
TRBV28 | . | . | CASSLTGTEAFF
TRBV5-6 | . | . | CASSLASYEQYF
TRBV4-1 | few | . | CASSQLDMGFVNTEAFF
TRBV28 | medium-sized | . | CASSLKLGDYGYTF
TRBV6-5 | . | . | CASSPTSGRAFF
TRBV19 | . | . | CASSPGIGNQPQHF
TRBV5-1 | . | . | CASRAEYEQYF
TRBV4-2 | . | . | CASSQDPLSVVANEKLFF
TRBV15 | . | . | CATSRDEGRGTQYF
TRBV19 | . | TRBD1 | CASSTRTGGGNQPQHF
TRBV28 | . | . | CASINRGTTDTQYF
TRBV2 | . | TRBD1 | CASSLRQGKSAEAFF
TRBV7-9 | . | . | CASSSLGGQNSPLHF
TRBV13 | . | . | CASGDRGAGNSPLHF
TRBV6-5 | . | . | CASSYSKGAGELFF
TRBV19 | . | . | CASSIRTGLTYGYTF
TRBV6-6 | . | . | CASSRYNEQFF
TRBV5-1 | . | TRBD1 | CASSLQGAQGNTEAFF
TRBV19 | . | . | CASSKNSGNTIYF
TRBV5-5 | . | . | CASSLEGNRDTQYF
TRBV30 | once | . | CAWMTGYEQYF
TRBV7-9 | . | TRBD1 | CASSTPEGQAPGYTF
TRBV25-1 | . | . | CASSREKGYEQYF
TRBV15 | . | . | CATRGGVGDTQYF
TRBV30 | . | . | CAWSGGPSSSYEQYF
TRBV5-5 | . | . | CASSLYSTYEQYF
TRBV16 | . | . | CASKPQGGANQQFF
TRBV7-2 | . | . | CASTRYGVGGYTF
TRBV5-5 | . | . | CASSLNNMGNQPQHF
TRBV5-4 | . | . | CASSSGNQRTANYGYTF
TRBV10-1 | . | TRBD2 | CASSETLAGGVTDTQYF
TRBV7-9 | . | . | CASSTQGRNTEAFF
TRBV4-2 | few | . | CASSQDLGGNTIYF
TRBV6-6 | . | TRBD2 | CASSYSLGAGRYEQYF
TRBV9 | . | . | CASRQNTGTAGELFF
TRBV7-8 | . | TRBD2 | CASSFDGRKIYEQYF